This paragraph covers one TCR beta chain sequence. The antigen is undetermined. Germline V gives CDR1 SGHRS, CDR2 YFSETQ. This CDR3 is built from 15 residues. V lost 5 bases and J 7 bases, leaving 21 bases between the germline ends. The data belong to a study of shared clonotypes between healthy human individuals. General study results and limits: Of the naive CD4 clonotypes, around 4.7% were shared across a handful of donors.

Here immunoSEQ multiplex PCR was the method, and the copy in TCRdb shows in-frame clones only, minus some. The sample has hundreds of thousands of clones, more than 95% seen once. The V and J genes are TRBV5-1 and TRBJ1-2; D is undetermined. This clonotype originated in a woman under 40 in good health. The sequencing sample was made of naive CD4+ T cells sorted from blood. As for subset: CD45RA+ positively selected. The CDR3 region has the DNA TGCGCCAGCAGACGACCGGGGTCAGGTGGGGTTGGCTACACCTTC. Translating gives CASRRPGSGGVGYTF. The whole variable domain, remainder taken from reference TRBV5-1 and TRBJ1-2, is KAGVTQTPRYLIKTRGQQVTLSCSPISGHRSVSWYQQTPGQGLQFLFEYFSETQRNKGNFPGRFSGRQFSNSRSEMNVSTLELGDSALYLCASRRPGSGGVGYTFGSGTRLTVV.